These 27 T cell receptor beta chains came from one sample sequenced in a study of T-cell memory formation after mild COVID-19. MiXCR, applied by TCRdb to the 5' RACE reads, yields one record per CDR3 protein. The top ten clones hold 7.5% to 9.5% of a sample with 500,000 to 650,000 distinct CDR3 sequences, 20% to 25% of them seen once. Sequenced sample: PBMCs or a T cell subset sorted from them (not recorded which). The source of these receptors is an adult woman who had mild COVID-19 (a few samples of this study predate the infection). Cell type and time point are not known.

A few counts support this clonotype. The V call is TRBV2, the J call TRBJ2-5; TRBD2 agrees at 7 bases. Germline V gene sequence: CDR1 SNHLY, CDR2 FYNNEI. The ends lost 6 bases at V and 2 bases at J; junction bases unmatched: 6. CDR3 size: 14 residues. CDR3 bases: TGTGCCAGCAGCGGGGGGTTCATACAAGAGACCCAGTACTTC. Translating it yields CASSGGFIQETQYF.

In regard to this clonotype: Germline is not matched at one junction end, which may reflect a read error. This chain connects TRBV10-3 to TRBJ2-5; 9 bases fit TRBD1. The CDR3 covers 16 residues. Per germline, CDR1 ENHRY and CDR2 SYGVKD. Here the CDR3 DNA reads TGTGCCATCAGTGAGGAGACAGGGGGAATGGAAGAGACCAAGTACTTC. This encodes CAISEETGGMEETKYF.

This clonotype showed up just a few times. This rearrangement joins TRBV11-2 to TRBJ1-5, with no clear D. Trimming removed 5 bases from V and 3 bases from J, with 23 bases in between. This CDR3 is 18 amino acids long. Germline V gives CDR1 SGHAT, CDR2 FQNNGV. The CDR3 reads CASSPGGPCRAFNQPQHF. CDR3 bases: TGTGCCAGCAGCCCTGGCGGTCCCTGCCGGGCCTTCAATCAGCCCCAGCATTTT.

This clonotype turned up a few times. This chain links TRBV5-1 with TRBJ1-1, with D maybe TRBD1 (5 bases). The CDR3 totals 13 residues. Germline lookup yields CDR1 SGHRS and CDR2 YFSETQ. Trimming pared 3 bases from V and 4 bases from J, leaving 10 bases between. As DNA, the CDR3 is TGCGCCAGCAGCTGGGGGGGGACCACTGAAGCTTTCTTT. This translates into CASSWGGTTEAFF. Full variable domain (missing parts from reference TRBV5-1 and TRBJ1-1): KAGVTQTPRYLIKTRGQQVTLSCSPISGHRSVSWYQQTPGQGLQFLFEYFSETQRNKGNFPGRFSGRQFSNSRSEMNVSTLELGDSALYLCASSWGGTTEAFFGQGTRLTVV.

This clonotype was seen just once. The chain has TRBV3-1 and TRBJ2-7; 7 bases match TRBD2. The germline gives CDR1 LGHDT, CDR2 YNNKEL (reference sequence). The CDR3 consists of 16 residues. Germline trimming cut 3 bases from V and 6 bases from J; bases unmatched to any gene: 14. DNA for the CDR3: TGTGCCAGCAGCCAGATGCCGGGGACTACCTCCGGCGAGCAGTACTTC. Translation: CASSQMPGTTSGEQYF.

This chain connects TRBV4-2 to TRBJ1-2, with D unclear. Germline lookup yields CDR1 LGHNA and CDR2 YNFKEQ. This CDR3 region has 17 residues. The germline V and J ends were trimmed by 3 bases and 2 bases, with 19 bases remaining between them. CDR3 nucleotide sequence: TGTGCCAGCAGCCACGAGATCTCGGCAGGATCAAACTATGGCTACACCTTC. This codes for CASSHEISAGSNYGYTF.

Of note for this clonotype: The junction does not match germline at one end; this may be a read error. The chain joins TRBV6-2 or TRBV6-3 to TRBJ2-1; TRBD2 aligns across 9 bases. The germline CDR1 and CDR2 sequences are MNHEY and SVGEGT. CDR3 length: 17 residues. This CDR3 is CASSSPYSGSSSNEQFF. DNA of the CDR3: TGTGCCAGCAGTTCCCCCTATAGCGGGAGCTCCTCCAATGAGCAGTTCTTC.

The table lists this clonotype with a few counts. V and J are TRBV11-2 and TRBJ1-1; D is undetermined. Per germline, CDR1 SGHAT and CDR2 FQNNGV. V dropped 10 bases and J dropped 4 bases, with 16 bases sitting between them. CDR3 size: 13 residues. CDR3 DNA: TGTGCCACCCGGGTCCTGGGTACCACTGAAGCTTTCTTT. It specifies CATRVLGTTEAFF.

This clonotype has only a few counts. The chain has TRBV14 and TRBJ2-1; 7 nucleotides line up with TRBD2. V shed 2 bases and J 0 bases; nucleotides not matched to a gene: 4. The CDR3 runs 16 residues. Germline V gives CDR1 SGHDN, CDR2 FVKESK. CDR3 DNA: TGTGCCAGCAGCCAATTCCGGGGGGTCTCCTACAATGAGCAGTTCTTC. It specifies CASSQFRGVSYNEQFF.

The chain has TRBV5-6 and TRBJ1-5; D may be TRBD1 (5 bases). V lost 2 bases, J lost 5 bases, and 14 bases lay in between. The CDR3 is 15 residues long. Germline CDR1 SGHDT, CDR2 YYEEEE. In nucleotides, the CDR3 is TGTGCCAGCAGCTTTAGTCCCAGGGAGGATCAGCCCCAGCATTTT. Translated: CASSFSPREDQPQHF.

The genes are TRBV7-9 and TRBJ1-2; 7 bases align to TRBD1. CDR1 and CDR2 (germline): SEHNR, FQNEAQ (reference sequence). The CDR3 totals 14 residues. V lost 4 bases, J lost 7 bases, and 9 bases stayed unmatched. CDR3 DNA: TGTGCCAGCAGCTCGACAGGGAATCTGGGTGGCTACACCTTC. This codes for CASSSTGNLGGYTF.

The chain links TRBV7-2 to TRBJ2-3; tentatively, D is TRBD1 or TRBD2 (6 bases each). CDR1 is SGHTA, CDR2 FQGNSA, per germline. The CDR3 contains 17 residues. Trimming took off 1 base at V and 2 bases at J, with 16 bases between the two ends. CDR3 loop: CASSLEWGALDTDTQYF. DNA for the CDR3: TGTGCCAGCAGCTTAGAATGGGGGGCCCTCGACACAGATACGCAGTATTTT.

J is TRBJ1-1 and V is TRBV30; the D is unclear. The CDR3 is made up of 13 amino acids. The germline CDR1 and CDR2 sequences are GTSNPN and SVGIG (reference sequence). V lost 0 bases, J lost 4 bases, and 9 bases lay in between. CDR3 coding DNA: TGTGCCTGGAGTGTACGGGATGGCACTGAAGCTTTCTTT. This sequence encodes CAWSVRDGTEAFF.

The chain recombines TRBV6-1 with TRBJ2-1; 7 nucleotides agree with TRBD1. CDR3 length: 14 residues. The germline CDR1 and CDR2 sequences are MNHNS and SASEGT. Losses at the gene ends were 8 bases for V and 7 bases for J; bases not matched to a gene: 11. CDR3 amino acids: CASGRQGPSNEQFF. The CDR3 bases are TGTGCCAGCGGGAGACAGGGACCCTCGAATGAGCAGTTCTTC.

This clonotype was detected ten times or more. This sequence joins TRBV27 and TRBJ2-3; D is ambiguous. This CDR3 region has 13 residues. The germline V gene has CDR1 MNHEY and CDR2 SMNVEV (reference sequence). V shed 6 bases and J shed 1 base, with 8 bases lying between them. The CDR3: CASRTTGTDTQYF. The CDR3 region has the DNA TGTGCCAGCAGAACTACCGGCACAGATACGCAGTATTTT.

This clonotype has a handful of counts. The chain carries TRBV5-1 and TRBJ2-3; 8 bases match TRBD1. CDR3 size: 17 residues. V dropped 0 bases and J dropped 2; count of bases not matched to a gene: 8. Germline CDR1 is SGHRS and CDR2 is YFSETQ. The CDR3 nucleotides read TGCGCCAGCAGCTTGGCTGCCCGGGACAGGTACACAGATACGCAGTATTTT. Translated, it gives CASSLAARDRYTDTQYF.

This clonotype was seen more than once but under ten times. The chain links TRBV10-3 to TRBJ2-1, with 10 bases lining up with TRBD2. Germline V gene sequence: CDR1 ENHRY, CDR2 SYGVKD. V shed 7 bases, J shed 7 bases, and the junction held 10 bases outside the gene matches. The CDR3 consists of 15 residues. For the CDR3, the DNA is TGTGCCATCACCCCCACCGGGACTAGCGATAATGAGCAGTTCTTC. Translated: CAITPTGTSDNEQFF.

This clonotype has at least ten counts. The V and J genes are TRBV7-9 and TRBJ2-1, with 7 bases lining up with TRBD1. Germline loops: CDR1 SEHNR, CDR2 FQNEAQ (reference sequence). The V segment lost 5 bases and the J segment 7 bases; nucleotides outside the gene matches: 14. The CDR3 consists of 16 residues. The CDR3 spells CASSVMGQLLQNEQFF. The CDR3 bases are TGTGCCAGCAGCGTTATGGGACAGCTACTCCAGAATGAGCAGTTCTTC. Looking up the rest from reference TRBV7-9 and TRBJ2-1 gives the full variable domain: DTGVSQNPRHKITKRGQNVTFRCDPISEHNRLYWYRQTLGQGPEFLTYFQNEAQLEKSRLLSDRFSAERPKGSFSTLEIQRTEQGDSAMYLCASSVMGQLLQNEQFFGPGTRLTVL.

The CDR3 coding sequence is TGTGCCAGCAGCTTAGAAACGTTCCATCAGCCCCAGCATTTT. This translates into CASSLETFHQPQHF. The chain carries TRBV7-8 and TRBJ1-5, with unresolved D. Trimming pared 1 base from V and 5 bases from J, leaving 9 bases between. The CDR3 totals 14 residues. In germline, CDR1 is SGHVS, CDR2 FQNEAQ.

V gene TRBV9 combines with J gene TRBJ1-2, with TRBD1 matching 7 bases. The germline V gene encodes CDR1 SGDLS and CDR2 YYNGEE. V lost 2 bases to trimming and J lost 4 bases; unmatched junction nucleotides: 5. CDR3 length: 14 residues. CDR3 residues: CASSVQGGAYGYTF. In nucleotides, the CDR3 is TGTGCCAGCAGCGTTCAAGGGGGCGCCTATGGCTACACCTTC. Variable domain in full (rest from reference TRBV9 and TRBJ1-2): DSGVTQTPKHLITATGQRVTLRCSPRSGDLSVYWYQQSLDQGLQFLIQYYNGEERAKGNILERFSAQQFPDLHSELNLSSLELGDSALYFCASSVQGGAYGYTFGSGTRLTVV.

The J gene is TRBJ2-2, the V gene TRBV12-3 or TRBV12-4; D remains unclear. The length of the CDR3 is 13 residues. The V gene lost 11 bases and the J gene lost 0 bases, with 10 bases spanning the gap. The DNA for the CDR3 is TGTGCCGTCGAGTTCGCGAACACCGGGGAGCTGTTTTTT. This codes for CAVEFANTGELFF.

This clonotype came up a few times. This rearrangement joins TRBV3-1 to TRBJ1-4, with D uncertain. The CDR3 totals 13 residues. Trimming took off 1 base at V and 8 bases at J, with 8 bases between the two ends. Per the germline V gene, CDR1 is LGHDT and CDR2 is YNNKEL (reference sequence). CDR3 DNA: TGTGCCAGCAGCCAAGGTCGGGTGGAAAAACTGTTTTTT. It specifies CASSQGRVEKLFF.

The chain links TRBV5-1 to TRBJ1-1, with a weak D call TRBD1 (5 bases). This CDR3 spans 15 amino acids. From germline, CDR1 is SGHRS and CDR2 YFSETQ. Trimming shortened V by 1 base and J by 1 base, and 11 bases separated the two germline ends. The CDR3 coding sequence is TGCGCCAGCAGCTTGTCGGCTGGGGGGAACACTGAAGCTTTCTTT. This sequence encodes CASSLSAGGNTEAFF.

The V call is TRBV12-3 or TRBV12-4, the J call TRBJ2-3; TRBD2 agrees at 7 bases. Germline trimming cut 4 bases from V and 4 bases from J; bases unmatched to any gene: 5. This CDR3 region has 14 residues. Here the CDR3 DNA reads TGTGCCAGCAGTTCTACTAGCGAGTCAGATACGCAGTATTTT. This codes for CASSSTSESDTQYF.

This chain links TRBV6-2 or TRBV6-3 with TRBJ2-5; D not certain. V lost 5 bases to trimming and J lost 0 bases, with 10 bases between them. The CDR3 is 14 amino acids. CDR1 and CDR2 from the germline V gene are MNHEY and SVGEGT. Here the CDR3 reads CASSPGPYQETQYF. The CDR3 bases are TGTGCCAGCAGTCCTGGACCCTACCAAGAGACCCAGTACTTC.

The chain has TRBV5-6 and TRBJ1-1; 9 positions agree with TRBD1. Germline trimming cut 5 bases from V and 8 bases from J; bases unmatched to any gene: 7. Germline CDR1 reads SGHDT; CDR2 reads YYEEEE. CDR3 size: 13 residues. The CDR3 DNA reads as TGTGCCAGCAGGGGACAGGGCCTCGCCGAAGCTTTCTTT. Translation: CASRGQGLAEAFF.

This clonotype was recorded a few times. The CDR3 DNA follows: TGTGCCAGCAGCCCGGGACTAGCGGGGCCTGAGGGGTACGAGCAGTACTTC. Translation gives CASSPGLAGPEGYEQYF. The chain links TRBV12-3 or TRBV12-4 to TRBJ2-7, with 13 bases identical to TRBD2. J lost 4 bases, V lost 6 bases, and 12 bases had no gene match. This CDR3 comprises 17 residues.